This entry lists 9 T cell receptor beta chains sequenced from one sample in a study of CD8 T cells in ankylosing spondylitis. MiXCR, run by TCRdb on the 5' RACE reads, gives a single entry per CDR3 protein. Of tens of thousands of distinct CDR3 sequences listed, about 5.4% are singletons. The sequencing sample was made of blood, either unsorted or a sorted T cell fraction (not recorded which). The receptors derive from a male donor with ankylosing spondylitis or in good health (not recorded which).

V usage is TRBV2 and J usage is TRBJ1-1, with unresolved D. The CDR3 loop spans 14 amino acids. Looked up from germline, CDR1 is SNHLY and CDR2 is FYNNEI. Between the trimmed V and J ends, which lost 4 bases and 1 base, there was a span of 10 bases. The CDR3, as DNA: TGTGCCAGCAGTGTACTTCTCGAGAACACTGAAGCTTTCTTT. Amino acids: CASSVLLENTEAFF.

This clonotype was detected many times. The V and J genes are TRBV27 and TRBJ1-4; D gene uncertain. The CDR3 sequence is 15 residues long. Germline V gene lookup returns CDR1 MNHEY and CDR2 SMNVEV (reference sequence). Trimming removed 0 bases at V and 1 base at J, with 6 bases between. The CDR3 is CASSLSVGTNEKLFF. The CDR3 nucleotides read TGTGCCAGCAGTTTATCGGTAGGAACTAATGAAAAACTGTTTTTT.

The sample holds a few counts of this clonotype. The chain links TRBV7-9 to TRBJ2-7; the D gene is possibly TRBD1 (5 bases). The germline CDR1 and CDR2 sequences are SEHNR and FQNEAQ (reference sequence). Between the trimmed V and J ends, which lost 5 bases and 0 bases, there was a span of 8 bases. The CDR3 runs 13 residues. The CDR3 protein is CASSKDNSYEQYF. The CDR3, as DNA: TGTGCCAGCAGCAAGGACAACTCCTACGAGCAGTACTTC. Supplemented by reference TRBV7-9 and TRBJ2-7, the full variable domain reads DTGVSQNPRHKITKRGQNVTFRCDPISEHNRLYWYRQTLGQGPEFLTYFQNEAQLEKSRLLSDRFSAERPKGSFSTLEIQRTEQGDSAMYLCASSKDNSYEQYFGPGTRLTVT.

This clonotype has a handful of counts. The chain is built from TRBV7-2 and TRBJ1-2, with 8 bases lining up with TRBD1. The CDR3 sequence is 17 residues long. The ends lost 5 bases at V and 3 bases at J; junction bases unmatched: 14. CDR1 and CDR2 (germline): SGHTA, FQGNSA. The CDR3 protein is CASSPRFGTGYHYGYTF. The CDR3, as DNA: TGTGCCAGCAGCCCCCGGTTCGGGACAGGATACCACTATGGCTACACCTTC.

This clonotype has at least ten counts. The rearrangement links TRBV5-1 to TRBJ2-1; no reliable D call. The CDR3 extends over 12 amino acids. The V gene lost 5 bases and the J gene lost 2 bases, with 5 bases spanning the gap. Germline CDR1 and CDR2: SGHRS and YFSETQ. As DNA, the CDR3 is TGCGCCAGCAGTCGAACCTACAATGAGCAGTTCTTC. Its protein is CASSRTYNEQFF.

This clonotype was seen repeatedly, ten times or more. The V gene is TRBV7-8, the J gene TRBJ2-1; 8 nucleotides align to TRBD1. The CDR3 sequence is 15 residues long. CDR1 and CDR2 from the germline V gene are SGHVS and FQNEAQ. The ends lost 5 bases at V and 4 bases at J; junction bases unmatched: 7. The CDR3 here is CASSPGTGTYNEQFF. The CDR3 nucleotides read TGTGCCAGCAGCCCCGGGACAGGAACATACAATGAGCAGTTCTTC.

This clonotype appeared many times. This chain connects TRBV20-1 to TRBJ2-7; 9 nucleotides agree with TRBD1. Germline values: CDR1 DFQATT, CDR2 SNEGSKA (reference sequence). The CDR3 is 14 residues long. V dropped 4 bases and J dropped 3; count of bases not matched to a gene: 7. The CDR3 reads CSANQGQGGYEQYF. The CDR3 DNA sequence: TGCAGTGCTAACCAGGGACAGGGAGGCTACGAGCAGTACTTC.

The CDR3 spells CASRTGTDTQYF. The CDR3 DNA sequence: TGTGCCAGCAGGACAGGCACAGATACGCAGTATTTT. The V and J genes are TRBV7-2 and TRBJ2-3; perhaps TRBD1 as D (5 bases). This CDR3 spans 12 amino acids. The V end lost 6 bases, the J end lost 1 base, and 5 bases lay between the germline ends. CDR1 is SGHTA, CDR2 FQGNSA, per germline.

This clonotype was recorded at least ten times. J is TRBJ2-7 and V is TRBV20-1; tentative D call: TRBD1 (5 bases). Germline V gene data show CDR1 as DFQATT and CDR2 as SNEGSKA (reference sequence). This CDR3 is built from 11 residues. Deletions cut 6 bases from V and 3 bases from J, with 9 bases between. Here the CDR3 DNA reads TGCAGTGCCACGCAGGGCTACGAGCAGTACTTC. It codes for CSATQGYEQYF.